Listed here are 13 T cell receptor beta chains from one sample, sequenced in a study of OX40 agonist ivuxolimab in advanced cancers. This table comes from immunoSEQ multiplex PCR, and its TCRdb copy is limited to in-frame clones, with some not included. The sample holds 65,000 to 85,000 clones, approximately 92% seen once. This specimen was CD4+ or CD8+ T cells sorted from blood, taken in a trial of the OX40 agonist ivuxolimab. The source of these receptors is an adult with an advanced solid tumor such as melanoma, head and neck, liver or kidney cancer.

In its sample, this clone was seen once. This chain links TRBV10-2 with TRBJ1-2; 7 positions agree with TRBD1. Trimming at V came to 6 bases and at J to 1 base, leaving 2 bases not matched to a gene. The CDR3 is 13 residues long. Per the germline V gene, CDR1 is WSHSY and CDR2 is SAAADI. CDR3: CASRGQFNYGYTF. The CDR3 bases are TGCGCCAGCAGGGGACAGTTTAACTATGGCTACACCTTC.

The chain is built from TRBV5-4 and TRBJ1-2; possibly TRBD1 for D (6 bases). Germline values: CDR1 SGHNT, CDR2 YYREEE (reference sequence). Trimming shortened V by 4 bases and J by 2 bases, and 9 bases separated the two germline ends. This CDR3 is 13 amino acids long. The CDR3 DNA follows: TGTGCCAGCAGCCTCGACAGGAACTATGGCTACACCTTC. Translating it yields CASSLDRNYGYTF.

The V gene is TRBV5-4, the J gene TRBJ2-2; no clear D gene. The CDR3 sequence is 13 residues long. CDR1 is SGHNT, CDR2 YYREEE, per germline (reference sequence). The germline V and J ends were trimmed by 2 bases and 5 bases, with 7 bases remaining between them. CDR3 in DNA: TGTGCCAGCAGCTTAATGGGAACCGGGGAGCTGTTTTTT. This codes for CASSLMGTGELFF.

This clone showed up just a few times. This chain joins TRBV7-3 and TRBJ2-1; D not resolved. Germline loops: CDR1 SGHTA, CDR2 FQGTGA. Trimming cost V 2 bases and J 9 bases, with 20 bases left between them. The CDR3 sequence is 16 residues long. This CDR3 reads CASSLSLGPRAGEQFF. CDR3 in DNA: TGTGCCAGCAGCTTATCTCTTGGACCCCGAGCCGGTGAGCAGTTCTTC.

The J gene is TRBJ2-3, the V gene TRBV7-8; 8 bases agree with TRBD2. J lost 7 bases, V lost 5 bases, and 14 bases had no gene match. CDR1 is SGHVS and CDR2 is FQNEAQ in the germline V gene. The CDR3 totals 16 residues. CDR3 DNA: TGTGCCAGCAGCCCCGAGGAGCGGGGGCCTTTCCATACGCAGTATTTT. It yields the protein CASSPEERGPFHTQYF.

This chain uses TRBV19 with TRBJ1-1; no definite D call. V lost 8 bases to trimming and J lost 0 bases, with 10 bases between them. Germline V gene sequence: CDR1 LNHDA, CDR2 SQIVND (reference sequence). This CDR3 has 13 amino acids. CDR3 region: CASVGSLNTEAFF. DNA for the CDR3: TGTGCCAGTGTTGGCAGTCTGAACACTGAAGCTTTCTTT.

The gene calls are TRBV6-1 and TRBJ1-1; D ambiguous. The CDR3 covers 13 residues. Germline assignment: CDR1 MNHNS and CDR2 SASEGT. V was cut by 2 bases and J by 5 bases, with 9 bases left in between. CDR3 nucleotide sequence: TGTGCCAGCAGTGAAACCCTTGGGACTGAAGCTTTCTTT. Protein sequence: CASSETLGTEAFF.

This chain connects TRBV4-2 to TRBJ2-3; D uncertain. Germline CDR1 is LGHNA and CDR2 is YNFKEQ. V lost 1 base and J 0 bases, leaving 5 bases between the germline ends. The CDR3 loop spans 14 amino acids. The CDR3 sequence: CASSQVHSTDTQYF. CDR3 coding DNA: TGTGCCAGCAGCCAAGTGCATAGCACAGATACGCAGTATTTT.

The chain joins TRBV2 to TRBJ2-5; TRBD1 agrees at 8 bases. The CDR3 contains 15 residues. V lost 0 bases, J lost 2 bases, and 2 bases stayed unmatched. Germline V CDR1 and CDR2: SNHLY, FYNNEI. The CDR3 DNA follows: TGTGCCAGCAGTGAAGCAACAGGGGGTCAAGAGACCCAGTACTTC. It yields the protein CASSEATGGQETQYF.

V usage is TRBV18 and J usage is TRBJ1-1; D is uncertain. Trimming took 6 bases from V and 5 from J, leaving 22 bases between them. Germline CDR1 is KGHSH and CDR2 is LQKENI. CDR3 length equals 16 residues. The CDR3 coding sequence is TGTGCCAGCTCCTTACCCAAGGTAGGGTTTAAGACTGAAGCTTTCTTT. Translating it yields CASSLPKVGFKTEAFF. Using reference TRBV18 and TRBJ1-1 for the parts outside the CDR3, the full variable domain is NAGVMQNPRHLVRRRGQEARLRCSPMKGHSHVYWYRQLPEEGLKFMVYLQKENIIDESGMPKERFSAEFPKEGPSILRIQQVVRGDSAAYFCASSLPKVGFKTEAFFGQGTRLTVV.

This clone appeared a single time. J is TRBJ2-5 and V is TRBV18; the match to TRBD1 covers 11 bases. The CDR3 is 16 residues long. Per the germline V gene, CDR1 is KGHSH and CDR2 is LQKENI. Trimming took 3 bases from V and 1 from J; bases not matched to a gene: 4. CDR3 residues: CASSPLGQGAQETQYF. The CDR3 coding sequence is TGTGCCAGCTCACCCCTCGGACAGGGGGCCCAAGAGACCCAGTACTTC.

The chain carries TRBV6-5 and TRBJ2-1; 10 bases fit TRBD1. The CDR3 is 15 residues long. The V gene end was trimmed by 1 base and the J gene end by 5 bases; junction bases not matched to a gene: 2. The germline CDR1 and CDR2 sequences are MNHEY and SVGAGI. The CDR3 DNA sequence: TGTGCCAGCAGTTACTGGGGACAGGGGAACAATGAGCAGTTCTTC. Translated, it gives CASSYWGQGNNEQFF.

V gene TRBV30 combines with J gene TRBJ2-3; no definite D call. This CDR3 is 12 amino acids long. Deletions cut 0 bases from V and 0 bases from J, with 1 base between. Germline V gives CDR1 GTSNPN, CDR2 SVGIG (reference sequence). Here the CDR3 DNA reads TGTGCCTGGAGTGTTAGCACAGATACGCAGTATTTT. Protein product: CAWSVSTDTQYF.